The source of this T cell receptor (beta chain) is a study of CD8 T cells in Susac syndrome. Germline CDR1 is MNHEY and CDR2 is SVGEGT. The CDR3 loop spans 12 amino acids. Trimming cost V 2 bases and J 5 bases, with 4 bases left between them. It was with random hexamers that about 0.45 to 1 ug RNA was reverse transcribed. immunoSEQ multiplex PCR amplified TCR beta CDR3 across 54 Vbeta, 13 Jbeta. TCRdb re-called the immunoSEQ multiplex PCR reads with MiXCR, one entry per CDR3 protein. The top ten clones hold over 0.05% of a sample with 300,000 or so distinct CDR3 sequences, 92% of them seen once. Blood CD8+ and CD4+ T cells underwent high-throughput TCR beta sequencing.

Specimen: CD4+ T cells from PBMCs. The TCR sequence derives from a human donor with multiple sclerosis. The chain is built from TRBV6-2 or TRBV6-3 and TRBJ2-4, with D unresolved. The CDR3 here is CASSYMENIQYF. CDR3 in DNA: TGTGCCAGCAGTTACATGGAAAACATTCAGTACTTC.